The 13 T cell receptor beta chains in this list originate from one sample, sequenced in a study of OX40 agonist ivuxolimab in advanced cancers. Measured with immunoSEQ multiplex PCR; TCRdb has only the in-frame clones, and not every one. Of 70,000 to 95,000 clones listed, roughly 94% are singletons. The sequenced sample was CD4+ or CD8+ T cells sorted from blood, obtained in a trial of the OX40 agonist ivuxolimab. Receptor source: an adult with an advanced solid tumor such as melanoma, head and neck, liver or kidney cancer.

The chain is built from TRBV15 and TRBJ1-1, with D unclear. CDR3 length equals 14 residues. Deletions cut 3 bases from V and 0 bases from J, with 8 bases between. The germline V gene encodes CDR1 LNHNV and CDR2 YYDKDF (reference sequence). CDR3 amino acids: CATSRKQLNTEAFF. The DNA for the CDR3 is TGTGCCACCAGCAGGAAACAGTTGAACACTGAAGCTTTCTTT.

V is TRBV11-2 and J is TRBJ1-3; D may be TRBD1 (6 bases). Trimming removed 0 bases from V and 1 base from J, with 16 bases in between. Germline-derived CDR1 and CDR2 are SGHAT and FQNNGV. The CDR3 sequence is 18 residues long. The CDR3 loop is CASSLDPLTGFSGNTIYF. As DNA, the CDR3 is TGTGCCAGCAGCTTAGATCCCCTGACAGGTTTTTCTGGAAACACCATATATTTT.

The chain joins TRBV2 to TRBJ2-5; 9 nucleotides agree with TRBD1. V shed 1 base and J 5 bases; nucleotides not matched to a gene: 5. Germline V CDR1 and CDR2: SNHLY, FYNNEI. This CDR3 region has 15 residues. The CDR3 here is CASSEEGQGGETQYF. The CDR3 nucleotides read TGTGCCAGCAGTGAAGAGGGACAGGGTGGGGAGACCCAGTACTTC.

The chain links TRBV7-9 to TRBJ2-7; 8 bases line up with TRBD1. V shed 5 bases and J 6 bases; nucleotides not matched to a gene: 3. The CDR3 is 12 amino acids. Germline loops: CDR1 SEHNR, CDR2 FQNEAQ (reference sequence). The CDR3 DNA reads TGTGCCAGCAGCCCTGGGACAGGCGAGCAGTACTTC. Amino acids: CASSPGTGEQYF.

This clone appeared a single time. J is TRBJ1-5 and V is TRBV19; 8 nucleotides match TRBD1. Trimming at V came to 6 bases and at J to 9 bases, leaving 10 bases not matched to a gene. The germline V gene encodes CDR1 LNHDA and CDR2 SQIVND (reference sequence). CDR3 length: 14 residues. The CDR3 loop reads CASSLPGGRWPQHF. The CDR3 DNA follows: TGTGCCAGTAGCCTTCCAGGGGGCAGGTGGCCCCAGCATTTT.

This chain's CDR3 is CASSLEGMGNQPQHF. CDR3 nucleotides: TGTGCCAGCAGTTTAGAGGGGATGGGCAATCAGCCCCAGCATTTT. The chain couples TRBV28 to TRBJ1-5; a possible D gene is TRBD1 (5 bases). The length of the CDR3 is 15 residues. In germline, CDR1 is MDHEN, CDR2 SYDVKM. Deletions cut 2 bases from V and 2 bases from J, with 10 bases between.

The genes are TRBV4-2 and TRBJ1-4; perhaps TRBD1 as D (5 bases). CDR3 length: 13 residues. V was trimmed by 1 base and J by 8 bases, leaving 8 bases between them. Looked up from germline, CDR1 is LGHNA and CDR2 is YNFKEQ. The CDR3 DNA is TGTGCCAGCAGCCAAGTTCGGGGGGAAAAACTGTTTTTT. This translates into CASSQVRGEKLFF.

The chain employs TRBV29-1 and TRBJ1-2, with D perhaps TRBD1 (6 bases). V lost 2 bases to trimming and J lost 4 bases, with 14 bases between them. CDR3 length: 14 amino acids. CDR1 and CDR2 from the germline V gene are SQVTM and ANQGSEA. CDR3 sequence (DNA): TGCAGCGTTGAAATACAGGGAGCAAGCTATGGCTACACCTTC. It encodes CSVEIQGASYGYTF.

The CDR3 nucleotides are TGTGCCAGCAGCTTAGAAGGGGGAACGGGCACTGAAGCTTTCTTT. Its translation: CASSLEGGTGTEAFF. The J gene is TRBJ1-1, the V gene TRBV7-8; TRBD1 might be the D (6 bases). V shed 1 base and J shed 4 bases, with 13 bases lying between them. The CDR3 consists of 15 residues. Germline V gene data show CDR1 as SGHVS and CDR2 as FQNEAQ. Filled out from reference TRBV7-8 and TRBJ1-1, the complete variable domain reads GAGVSQSPRYKVAKRGQDVALRCDPISGHVSLFWYQQALGQGPEFLTYFQNEAQLDKSGLPSDRFFAERPEGSVSTLKIQRTQQEDSAVYLCASSLEGGTGTEAFFGQGTRLTVV.

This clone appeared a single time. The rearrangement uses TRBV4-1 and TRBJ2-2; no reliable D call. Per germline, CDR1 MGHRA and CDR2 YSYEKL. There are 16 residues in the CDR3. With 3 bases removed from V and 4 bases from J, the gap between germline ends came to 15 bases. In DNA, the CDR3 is TGCGCCAGCAGCCAGGTACTGGCTTCGGGCACCGGGGAGCTGTTTTTT. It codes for CASSQVLASGTGELFF.

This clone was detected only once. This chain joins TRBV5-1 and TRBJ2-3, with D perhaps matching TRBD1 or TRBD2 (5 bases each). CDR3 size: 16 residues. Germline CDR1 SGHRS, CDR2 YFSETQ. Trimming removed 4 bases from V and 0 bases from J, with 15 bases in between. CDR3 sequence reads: CASSTGPEGSTDTQYF. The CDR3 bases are TGCGCCAGCAGCACGGGGCCTGAGGGGAGCACAGATACGCAGTATTTT.

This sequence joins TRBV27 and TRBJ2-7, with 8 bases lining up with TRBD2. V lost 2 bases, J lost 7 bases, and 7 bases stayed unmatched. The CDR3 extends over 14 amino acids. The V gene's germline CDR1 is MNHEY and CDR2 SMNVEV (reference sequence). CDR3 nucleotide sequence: TGTGCCAGCAGTTTACGGGGGGGAGTCCGGGAGCAGTACTTC. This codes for CASSLRGGVREQYF.

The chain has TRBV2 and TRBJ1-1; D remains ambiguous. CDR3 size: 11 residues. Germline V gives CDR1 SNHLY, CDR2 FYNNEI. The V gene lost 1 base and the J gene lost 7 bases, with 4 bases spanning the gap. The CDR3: CASSEDVEAFF. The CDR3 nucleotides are TGTGCCAGCAGTGAAGACGTTGAAGCTTTCTTT.